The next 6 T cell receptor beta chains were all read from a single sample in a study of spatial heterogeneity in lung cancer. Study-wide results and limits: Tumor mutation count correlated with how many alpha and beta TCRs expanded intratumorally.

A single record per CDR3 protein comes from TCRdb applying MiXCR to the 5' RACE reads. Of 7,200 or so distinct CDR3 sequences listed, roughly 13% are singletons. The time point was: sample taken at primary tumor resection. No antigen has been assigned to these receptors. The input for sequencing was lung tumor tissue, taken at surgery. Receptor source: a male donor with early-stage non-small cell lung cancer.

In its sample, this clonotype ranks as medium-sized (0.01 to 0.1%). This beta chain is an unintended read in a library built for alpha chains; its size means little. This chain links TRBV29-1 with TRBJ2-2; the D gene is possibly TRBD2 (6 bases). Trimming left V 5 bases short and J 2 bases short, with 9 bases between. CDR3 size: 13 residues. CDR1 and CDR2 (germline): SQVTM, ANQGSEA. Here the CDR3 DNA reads TGCAGCGTTCGGGGGAGTAACACCGGGGAGCTGTTTTTT. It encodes CSVRGSNTGELFF.

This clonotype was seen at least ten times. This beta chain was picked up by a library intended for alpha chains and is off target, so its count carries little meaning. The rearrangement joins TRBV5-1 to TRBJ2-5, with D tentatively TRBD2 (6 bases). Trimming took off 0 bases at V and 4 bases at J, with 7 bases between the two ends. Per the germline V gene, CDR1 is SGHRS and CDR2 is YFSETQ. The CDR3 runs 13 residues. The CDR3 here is CASSLASVETQYF. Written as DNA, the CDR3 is TGCGCCAGCAGCTTGGCTAGCGTAGAGACCCAGTACTTC.

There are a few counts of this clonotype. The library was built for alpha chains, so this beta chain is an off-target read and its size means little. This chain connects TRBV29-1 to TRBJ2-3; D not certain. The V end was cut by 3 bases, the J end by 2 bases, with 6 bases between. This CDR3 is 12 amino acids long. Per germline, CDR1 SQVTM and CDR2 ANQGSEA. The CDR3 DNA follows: TGCAGCGTTGACGAATCCACAGATACGCAGTATTTT. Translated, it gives CSVDESTDTQYF.

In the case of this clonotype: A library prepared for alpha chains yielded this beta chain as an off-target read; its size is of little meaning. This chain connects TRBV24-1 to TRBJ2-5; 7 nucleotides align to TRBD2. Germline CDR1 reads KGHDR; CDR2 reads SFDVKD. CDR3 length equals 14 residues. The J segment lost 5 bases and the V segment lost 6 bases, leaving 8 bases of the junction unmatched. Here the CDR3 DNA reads TGTGCCACCAGTATGGCGGGAGTCGGGGAGACCCAGTACTTC. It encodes CATSMAGVGETQYF.

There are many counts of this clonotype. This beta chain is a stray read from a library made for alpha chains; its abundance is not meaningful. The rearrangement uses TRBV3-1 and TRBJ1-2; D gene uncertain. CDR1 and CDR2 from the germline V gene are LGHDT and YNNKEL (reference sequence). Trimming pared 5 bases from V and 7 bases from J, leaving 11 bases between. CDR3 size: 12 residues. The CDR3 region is CASSTGDFGYTF. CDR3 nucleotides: TGTGCCAGCAGCACCGGGGATTTTGGCTACACCTTC. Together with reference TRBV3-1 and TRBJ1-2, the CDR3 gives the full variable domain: DTAVSQTPKYLVTQMGNDKSIKCEQNLGHDTMYWYKQDSKKFLKIMFSYNNKELIINETVPNRFSPKSPDKAHLNLHINSLELGDSAVYFCASSTGDFGYTFGSGTRLTVV.

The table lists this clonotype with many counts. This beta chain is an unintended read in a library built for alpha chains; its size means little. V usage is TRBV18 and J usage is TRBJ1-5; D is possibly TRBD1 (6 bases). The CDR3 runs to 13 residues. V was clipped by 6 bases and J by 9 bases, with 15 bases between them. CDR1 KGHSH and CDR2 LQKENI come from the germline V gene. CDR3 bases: TGTGCCAGCTCGGGGGACACTACTTGGCCCCAGCATTTT. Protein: CASSGDTTWPQHF.